This is a list of T cell receptor beta chains from one sample in a study of shared clonotypes between healthy human individuals. TCRdb keeps only in-frame clones here, not all; method: immunoSEQ multiplex PCR. Of around 2.1 million clones listed, nearly 97% are singletons. The sample taken for sequencing was naive CD4+ T cells sorted from blood. The receptors here all came from a man younger than 35 in good health. Both conserved end residues are trimmed from each CDR3. Size is stated for part of the rows, as once, few or many counts, or as a class when the clone is expanded.

J gene: TRBJ2-1
V gene: TRBV13
clone size: .
CDR3 protein: ATPGPRTGAAYNEQF

J gene: TRBJ1-6
V gene: TRBV11-2
clone size: few
CDR3 protein: ASSPEVNNSPLH

J gene: TRBJ1-1
V gene: TRBV27
clone size: .
CDR3 protein: ASSIQVPMNTEAF

J gene: TRBJ2-5
V gene: TRBV5-4
clone size: .
CDR3 protein: ASSLLSQRGETQY

J gene: TRBJ1-1
V gene: TRBV11-2
clone size: .
CDR3 protein: ASSFGENTEAF

J gene: TRBJ1-2
V gene: TRBV29-1
clone size: .
CDR3 protein: SVKMGDGYGYT

J gene: TRBJ2-5
V gene: TRBV6-5
clone size: .
CDR3 protein: ASSYWTGVHQETQY

J gene: TRBJ2-7
V gene: TRBV23-1
clone size: .
CDR3 protein: ASSQAPDRPLPYEQY

J gene: TRBJ2-5
V gene: TRBV7-3
clone size: .
CDR3 protein: ASSLTGRSETQY

J gene: TRBJ2-1
V gene: TRBV7-2
clone size: .
CDR3 protein: ASSLAGLADNEQF

J gene: TRBJ2-7
V gene: TRBV11-2
clone size: .
CDR3 protein: ASSLDLGTVTYEQY

J gene: TRBJ1-2
V gene: TRBV4-1
clone size: .
CDR3 protein: ASSPLGYT

J gene: TRBJ2-5
V gene: TRBV7-2
clone size: .
CDR3 protein: ASSLETVLETQY

J gene: TRBJ1-2
V gene: TRBV4-1
clone size: .
CDR3 protein: ASSQDRRAREGYT

J gene: TRBJ2-7
V gene: TRBV19
clone size: once
CDR3 protein: ASSYVGQAVYEQY

J gene: TRBJ1-6
V gene: TRBV5-1
clone size: few
CDR3 protein: ASSPATAWNSPLH

J gene: TRBJ2-7
V gene: TRBV5-4
clone size: .
CDR3 protein: ASSPDGGYEQY

J gene: TRBJ1-5
V gene: TRBV4-3
clone size: .
CDR3 protein: ASSQEISWTGHQPQH

J gene: TRBJ2-1
V gene: TRBV7-9
clone size: .
CDR3 protein: ASSLANLALNEQF

J gene: TRBJ2-1
V gene: TRBV5-1
clone size: .
CDR3 protein: ASSLERVGGGEQF

J gene: TRBJ1-1
V gene: TRBV28
clone size: .
CDR3 protein: ASSLLTRGAYTEAF

J gene: TRBJ2-7
V gene: TRBV7-2
clone size: .
CDR3 protein: ASSLALGSGTVEQY

J gene: TRBJ2-3
V gene: TRBV30
clone size: once
CDR3 protein: AWNRLAGGSDTQY

J gene: TRBJ2-7
V gene: TRBV6-5
clone size: .
CDR3 protein: ASSSRWGTYEQY

J gene: TRBJ2-3
V gene: TRBV19
clone size: .
CDR3 protein: ASSRGTSGYTQY

J gene: TRBJ2-3
V gene: TRBV4-3
clone size: .
CDR3 protein: ASSQGTTGPDTQY

J gene: TRBJ2-3
V gene: TRBV30
clone size: .
CDR3 protein: AWSKTGGTDTQY

J gene: TRBJ2-7
V gene: TRBV7-8
clone size: .
CDR3 protein: ASSRDRWGPYEQY

J gene: TRBJ1-1
V gene: TRBV7-2
clone size: .
CDR3 protein: ASRPQGVATEAF

J gene: TRBJ2-6
V gene: TRBV5-4
clone size: .
CDR3 protein: ASSLTGGAGANVLT

J gene: TRBJ2-5
V gene: TRBV6-5
clone size: .
CDR3 protein: ASSYLRFQETQY

J gene: TRBJ2-3
V gene: TRBV7-2
clone size: .
CDR3 protein: ASSRPGASTDTQY

J gene: TRBJ1-2
V gene: TRBV7-2
clone size: .
CDR3 protein: ASSLALKKGNYGYT

J gene: TRBJ2-3
V gene: TRBV10-1
clone size: .
CDR3 protein: ASSEDSQGTQY

J gene: TRBJ2-5
V gene: TRBV11-1
clone size: once
CDR3 protein: ASSWGLQETQY

J gene: TRBJ2-3
V gene: TRBV27
clone size: .
CDR3 protein: ASSFASGGYRGAQY

J gene: TRBJ2-5
V gene: TRBV5-4
clone size: .
CDR3 protein: ASSGLLAGGETQY

J gene: TRBJ1-5
V gene: TRBV19
clone size: .
CDR3 protein: ASMNDQPQH

J gene: TRBJ2-1
V gene: TRBV19
clone size: once
CDR3 protein: ASSIRRGTSATGANEQF

J gene: TRBJ1-6
V gene: TRBV5-6
clone size: .
CDR3 protein: ASSLEGGLNSPLH

J gene: TRBJ2-5
V gene: TRBV6-1
clone size: .
CDR3 protein: ASSRIEETQY

J gene: TRBJ2-3
V gene: TRBV29-1
clone size: .
CDR3 protein: SVRMTGMRDTQY

J gene: TRBJ2-2
V gene: TRBV19
clone size: .
CDR3 protein: ATSPTSGGSNTGELF

J gene: TRBJ2-2
V gene: TRBV7-8
clone size: .
CDR3 protein: ASSRQGGDLVAGGELF

J gene: TRBJ2-1
V gene: TRBV27
clone size: .
CDR3 protein: ASSFLTGLHEQF

J gene: TRBJ2-5
V gene: TRBV28
clone size: .
CDR3 protein: ASSSPTVQETQY

J gene: TRBJ2-6
V gene: TRBV2
clone size: .
CDR3 protein: ASSVSQGFGANVLT

J gene: TRBJ1-6
V gene: TRBV6-1
clone size: .
CDR3 protein: ASEGPSSYNSPLH

J gene: TRBJ2-5
V gene: TRBV7-2
clone size: .
CDR3 protein: ASSSGTSETQY

J gene: TRBJ2-7
V gene: TRBV7-2
clone size: .
CDR3 protein: ASSFLVGPYEQY

J gene: TRBJ1-2
V gene: TRBV29-1
clone size: .
CDR3 protein: SVEKQADYGYT

J gene: TRBJ2-3
V gene: TRBV4-3
clone size: .
CDR3 protein: ASSQDWLAADTQY

J gene: TRBJ2-7
V gene: TRBV5-4
clone size: once
CDR3 protein: ASSISGTLSYEQY

J gene: TRBJ2-5
V gene: TRBV7-8
clone size: .
CDR3 protein: ASSERTSATQY

J gene: TRBJ2-7
V gene: TRBV27
clone size: .
CDR3 protein: ASSSPSYEQY

J gene: TRBJ2-7
V gene: TRBV5-1
clone size: .
CDR3 protein: ASSLGTSRSYEQY

J gene: TRBJ2-3
V gene: TRBV11-3
clone size: .
CDR3 protein: ASSDLTVADTQY

J gene: TRBJ1-4
V gene: TRBV7-9
clone size: once
CDR3 protein: ASSLASGRGEKLF

J gene: TRBJ2-4
V gene: TRBV7-9
clone size: once
CDR3 protein: ASSLGQGARLLNIQY

J gene: TRBJ2-1
V gene: TRBV6-4
clone size: .
CDR3 protein: ASRAEPGHSSNEQF